Listed below are T cell receptor beta chains from one sample, sequenced in a study of vaccination and CD4 T cells after COVID-19. TCRdb processed the PCR reads anew with MiXCR; each CDR3 protein has one entry. Here the sample spans 10,000 to 12,000 distinct CDR3 sequences, roughly 75% being singletons. Their target antigens are unknown. The sequenced sample consisted of CD4+ T cells from blood, cultured in vitro. Receptors originate from a human donor who had recovered from COVID-19. Each CDR3 is given with its conserved first and last residue. D genes are given only for firm matches. Size tells how often a clone was seen (once, few, many) or the class of an expanded clone, and some rows leave it out.

V	length	J	D	size	DNA	CDR3
TRBV7-8	17	TRBJ1-5	TRBD1	-	TGTGCCAGCAGCTTAATTGGGACAGGGATCGTCAATCAGCCCCAGCATTTT	CASSLIGTGIVNQPQHF
TRBV9	15	TRBJ2-7	-	few	TGTGCCAGCAGCCCTCGAGAGGGCGCCTCGTACGAGCAGTACTTC	CASSPREGASYEQYF
TRBV20-1	15	TRBJ1-5	-	few	TGCAGTGCCCAGGGGCGGCAGGGCGTGGGTCAGCCCCAGCATTTT	CSAQGRQGVGQPQHF
TRBV28	13	TRBJ1-2	-	-	TGTGCCAGCAGTTTAGGCGCGGGGATTGGCTACACCTTC	CASSLGAGIGYTF
TRBV6-2/TRBV6-3	13	TRBJ2-5	TRBD2	-	TGTGCCAGCGGGGATCGAAGCGGGAAGACCCAGTACTTC	CASGDRSGKTQYF
TRBV27	17	TRBJ2-1	TRBD2	-	TGTGCCAGCAGTTTATGGTCGCAAGCGGGACCCTACAATGAGCAGTTCTTC	CASSLWSQAGPYNEQFF
TRBV27	15	TRBJ1-5	-	-	TGTGCCAGCAGTTTATCGGGAAGGGGAAATCAGCCCCAGCATTTT	CASSLSGRGNQPQHF
TRBV7-3	14	TRBJ1-1	-	-	TGTGCCAGCAGCTTATCGATGGGGAACACTGAAGCTTTCTTT	CASSLSMGNTEAFF
TRBV28	14	TRBJ1-2	-	-	TGTGCCAGCAGTCCGGCGAGGGGGGGTCAAGTTTGCACCTTC	CASSPARGGQVCTF
TRBV20-1	13	TRBJ1-2	-	-	TGCAGTGCTAGAGATCGGACTAACTATGGCTACACCTTC	CSARDRTNYGYTF
TRBV12-3/TRBV12-4	15	TRBJ1-5	TRBD1	-	TGTGCCAGCAGCGTCCGGGACAGGGGCAATCAGCCCCAGCATTTT	CASSVRDRGNQPQHF
TRBV6-1	18	TRBJ1-5	TRBD1	medium-sized	TGTGCCAGCAGAGGGGGCCCCGTTGGACTGTATAGCAATCAGCCCCAGCATTTT	CASRGGPVGLYSNQPQHF
TRBV6-1	12	TRBJ1-5	-	once	TGTGCCAGCGGAACCTACAATCAGCCCCAGCATTTT	CASGTYNQPQHF
TRBV7-2	16	TRBJ1-6	TRBD1	-	TGTGCCAGCAGCGGTAGCAGGGGGATTTTAAATTCACCCCTCCACTTT	CASSGSRGILNSPLHF
TRBV3-1	17	TRBJ2-1	TRBD2	-	TGTGCCAGCAGCTTACGTCAAGCGGGAGGTTCCTACAATGAGCAGTTCTTC	CASSLRQAGGSYNEQFF
TRBV5-1	17	TRBJ2-3	TRBD2	few	TGCGCCAGCAGCTTGGGGCTAGCGGGAGGATCCACAGATACGCAGTATTTT	CASSLGLAGGSTDTQYF
TRBV20-1	13	TRBJ2-7	-	-	TGCAGTGCTAGTGTTACGGCCTCCTACGAGCAGTACTTC	CSASVTASYEQYF
TRBV6-2/TRBV6-3	12	TRBJ2-2	-	-	TGTGCCAGCAGCCAGGATCCCGGGGAGCTGTTTTTT	CASSQDPGELFF